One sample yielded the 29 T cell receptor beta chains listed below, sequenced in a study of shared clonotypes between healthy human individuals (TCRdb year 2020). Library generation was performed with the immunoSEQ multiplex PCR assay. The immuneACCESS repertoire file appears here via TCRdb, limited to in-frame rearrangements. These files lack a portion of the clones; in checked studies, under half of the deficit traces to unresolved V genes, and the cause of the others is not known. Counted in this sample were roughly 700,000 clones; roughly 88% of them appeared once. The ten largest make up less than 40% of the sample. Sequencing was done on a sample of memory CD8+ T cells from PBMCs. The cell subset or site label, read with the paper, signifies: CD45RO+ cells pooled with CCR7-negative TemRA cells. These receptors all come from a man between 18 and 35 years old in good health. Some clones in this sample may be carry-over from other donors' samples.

CDR3 sequence (DNA): TGCAGCGTTACCGACAGGGGAATTGAGACCCAGTACTTC. It codes for CSVTDRGIETQYF. This chain links TRBV29-1 with TRBJ2-5; 8 nucleotides match TRBD1. There are 13 residues in the CDR3. With V trimmed by 5 bases and J by 5 bases, 7 bases remained unmatched. Germline loops: CDR1 SQVTM, CDR2 ANQGSEA.

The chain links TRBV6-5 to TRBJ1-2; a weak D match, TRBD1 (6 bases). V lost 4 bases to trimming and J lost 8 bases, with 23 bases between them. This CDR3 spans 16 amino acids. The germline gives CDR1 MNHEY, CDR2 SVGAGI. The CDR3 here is CASSSSRGGILGGYTF. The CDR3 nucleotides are TGTGCCAGCAGTTCCTCGAGGGGGGGGATACTTGGAGGCTACACCTTC.

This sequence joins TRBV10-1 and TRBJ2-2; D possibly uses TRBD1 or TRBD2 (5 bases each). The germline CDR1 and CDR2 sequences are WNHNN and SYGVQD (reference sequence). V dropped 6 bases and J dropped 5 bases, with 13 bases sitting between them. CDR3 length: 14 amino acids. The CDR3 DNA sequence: TGCGCCAGCAGACCATCGAGGGGAACCGGGGAGCTGTTTTTT. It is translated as CASRPSRGTGELFF.

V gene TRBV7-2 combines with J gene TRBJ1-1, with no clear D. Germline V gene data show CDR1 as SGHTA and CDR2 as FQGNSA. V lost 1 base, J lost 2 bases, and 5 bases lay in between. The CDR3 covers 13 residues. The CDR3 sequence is CASSLGKNTEAFF. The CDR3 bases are TGTGCCAGCAGCTTAGGTAAAAACACTGAAGCTTTCTTT.

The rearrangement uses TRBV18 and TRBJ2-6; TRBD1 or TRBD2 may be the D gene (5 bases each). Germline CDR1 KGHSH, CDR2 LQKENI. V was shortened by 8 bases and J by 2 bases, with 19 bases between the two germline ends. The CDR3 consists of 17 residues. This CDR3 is CASATEWDVPGANVLTF. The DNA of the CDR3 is TGTGCCAGCGCAACCGAATGGGACGTCCCTGGGGCCAACGTCCTGACTTTC.

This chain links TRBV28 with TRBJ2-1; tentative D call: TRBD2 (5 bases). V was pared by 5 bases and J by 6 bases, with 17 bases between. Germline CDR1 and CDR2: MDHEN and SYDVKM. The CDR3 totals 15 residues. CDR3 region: CASSLEPDGGNEQFF. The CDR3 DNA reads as TGTGCCAGCAGTCTAGAGCCGGACGGAGGCAATGAGCAGTTCTTC.

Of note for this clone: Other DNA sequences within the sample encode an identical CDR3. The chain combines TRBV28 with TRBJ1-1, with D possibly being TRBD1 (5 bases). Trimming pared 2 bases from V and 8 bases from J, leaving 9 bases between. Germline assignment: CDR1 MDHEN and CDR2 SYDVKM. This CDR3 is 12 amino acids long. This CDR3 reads CASSLSGGEAFF. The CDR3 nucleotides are TGTGCCAGCAGTTTAAGCGGGGGAGAAGCTTTCTTT. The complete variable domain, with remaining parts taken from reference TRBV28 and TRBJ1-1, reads DVKVTQSSRYLVKRTGEKVFLECVQDMDHENMFWYRQDPGLGLRLIYFSYDVKMKEKGDIPEGYSVSREKKERFSLILESASTNQTSMYLCASSLSGGEAFFGQGTRLTVV.

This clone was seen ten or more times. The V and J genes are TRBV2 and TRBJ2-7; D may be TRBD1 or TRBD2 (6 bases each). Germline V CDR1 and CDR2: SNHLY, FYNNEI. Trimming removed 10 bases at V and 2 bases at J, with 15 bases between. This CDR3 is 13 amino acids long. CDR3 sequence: CAMEGERTYEQYF. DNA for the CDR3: TGTGCCATGGAGGGGGAGAGGACCTACGAGCAGTACTTC. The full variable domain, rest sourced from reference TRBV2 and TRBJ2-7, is EPEVTQTPSHQVTQMGQEVILRCVPISNHLYFYWYRQILGQKVEFLVSFYNNEISEKSEIFDDQFSVERPDGSNFTLKIRSTKLEDSAMYFCAMEGERTYEQYFGPGTRLTVT.

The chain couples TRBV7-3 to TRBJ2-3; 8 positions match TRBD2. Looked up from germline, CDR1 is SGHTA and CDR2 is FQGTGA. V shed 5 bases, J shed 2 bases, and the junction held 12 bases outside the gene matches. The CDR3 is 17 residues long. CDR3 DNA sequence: TGTGCCAGCAGCCCTAGGACTGTAGCGGGAACCACAGATACGCAGTATTTT. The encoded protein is CASSPRTVAGTTDTQYF.

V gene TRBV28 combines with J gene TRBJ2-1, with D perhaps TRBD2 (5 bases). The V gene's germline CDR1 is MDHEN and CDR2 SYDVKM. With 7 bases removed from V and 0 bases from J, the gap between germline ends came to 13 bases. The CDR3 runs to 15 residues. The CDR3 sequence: CASIEGPYSYNEQFF. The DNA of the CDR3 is TGTGCCAGCATTGAGGGTCCCTACTCCTACAATGAGCAGTTCTTC.

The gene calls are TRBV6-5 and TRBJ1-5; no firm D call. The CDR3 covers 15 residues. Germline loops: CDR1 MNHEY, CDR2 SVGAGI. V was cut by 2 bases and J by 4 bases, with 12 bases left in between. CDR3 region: CASSYTYGDNQPQHF. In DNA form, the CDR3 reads TGTGCCAGCAGTTACACGTACGGTGATAATCAGCCCCAGCATTTT.

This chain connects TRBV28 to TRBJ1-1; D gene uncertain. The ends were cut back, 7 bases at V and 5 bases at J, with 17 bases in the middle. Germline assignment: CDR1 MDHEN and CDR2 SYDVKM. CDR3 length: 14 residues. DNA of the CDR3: TGTGCCAGCACTCTCGGCGCGCGGGGAACTGAAGCTTTCTTT. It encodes CASTLGARGTEAFF.

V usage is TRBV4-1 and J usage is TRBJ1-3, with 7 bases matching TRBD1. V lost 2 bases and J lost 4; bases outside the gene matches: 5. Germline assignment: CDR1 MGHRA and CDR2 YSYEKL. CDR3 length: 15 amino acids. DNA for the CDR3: TGCGCCAGCAGCCAAAGACAGGGTTTGGGAAACACCATATATTTT. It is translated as CASSQRQGLGNTIYF.

The CDR3 nucleotides are TGTGCCAGCAGTCCTCGACTAGCGGGAGGTCACACAGATACGCAGTATTTT. Its translation is CASSPRLAGGHTDTQYF. The chain combines TRBV28 with TRBJ2-3; 13 nucleotides agree with TRBD2. The CDR3 is 17 residues long. V dropped 5 bases and J dropped 2; count of bases not matched to a gene: 7. Germline loops: CDR1 MDHEN, CDR2 SYDVKM.

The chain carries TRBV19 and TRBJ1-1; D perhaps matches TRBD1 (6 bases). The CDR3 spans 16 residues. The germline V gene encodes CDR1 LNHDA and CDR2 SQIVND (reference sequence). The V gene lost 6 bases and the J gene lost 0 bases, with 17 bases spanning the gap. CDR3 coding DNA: TGTGCCAGTAGCCGCGACAGGTTCCTCATGAACACTGAAGCTTTCTTT. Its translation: CASSRDRFLMNTEAFF.

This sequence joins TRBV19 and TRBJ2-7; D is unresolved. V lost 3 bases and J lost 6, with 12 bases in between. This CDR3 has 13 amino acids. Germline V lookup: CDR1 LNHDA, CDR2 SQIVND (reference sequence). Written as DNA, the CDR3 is TGTGCCAGTAGTATCGGCCCGCCTGGCGAGCAGTACTTC. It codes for CASSIGPPGEQYF.

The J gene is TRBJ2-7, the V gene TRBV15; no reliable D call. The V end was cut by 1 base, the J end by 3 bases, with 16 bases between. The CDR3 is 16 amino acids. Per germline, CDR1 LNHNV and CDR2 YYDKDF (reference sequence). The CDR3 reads CATSRADGDLSYEQYF. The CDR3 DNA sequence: TGTGCCACCAGCAGAGCGGACGGAGACCTTAGCTACGAGCAGTACTTC.

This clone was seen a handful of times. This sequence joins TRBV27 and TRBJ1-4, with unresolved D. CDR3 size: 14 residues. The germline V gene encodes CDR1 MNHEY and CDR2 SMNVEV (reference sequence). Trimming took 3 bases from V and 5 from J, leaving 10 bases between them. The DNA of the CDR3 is TGTGCCAGCAGTTTGAGGGCTGGGAATGAAAAACTGTTTTTT. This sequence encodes CASSLRAGNEKLFF. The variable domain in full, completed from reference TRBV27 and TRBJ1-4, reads EAQVTQNPRYLITVTGKKLTVTCSQNMNHEYMSWYRQDPGLGLRQIYYSMNVEVTDKGDVPEGYKVSRKEKRNFPLILESPSPNQTSLYFCASSLRAGNEKLFFGSGTQLSVL.

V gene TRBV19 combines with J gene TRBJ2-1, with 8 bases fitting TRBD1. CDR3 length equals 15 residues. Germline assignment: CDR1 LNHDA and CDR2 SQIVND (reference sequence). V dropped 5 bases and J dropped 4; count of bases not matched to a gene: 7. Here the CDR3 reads CASSLKGQEYNEQFF. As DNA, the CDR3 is TGTGCCAGTAGTCTAAAGGGACAGGAGTACAATGAGCAGTTCTTC.

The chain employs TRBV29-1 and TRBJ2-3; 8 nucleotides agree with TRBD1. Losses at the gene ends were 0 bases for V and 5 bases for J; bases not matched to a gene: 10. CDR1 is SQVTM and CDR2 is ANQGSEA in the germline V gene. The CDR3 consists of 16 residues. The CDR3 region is CSVEDPQGVNVDTQYF. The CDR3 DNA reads TGCAGCGTTGAAGATCCACAGGGGGTGAACGTAGATACGCAGTATTTT.

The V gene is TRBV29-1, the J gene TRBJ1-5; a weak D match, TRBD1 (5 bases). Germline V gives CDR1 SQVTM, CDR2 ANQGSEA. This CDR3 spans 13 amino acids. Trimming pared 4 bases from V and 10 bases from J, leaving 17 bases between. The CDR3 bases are TGCAGCGTTGGCGGGGGGGACCACTCCCCCCAGCATTTT. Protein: CSVGGGDHSPQHF.

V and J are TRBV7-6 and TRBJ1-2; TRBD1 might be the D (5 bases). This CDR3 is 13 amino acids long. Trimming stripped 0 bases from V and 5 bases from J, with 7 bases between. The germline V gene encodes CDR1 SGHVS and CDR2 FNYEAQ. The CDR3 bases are TGTGCCAGCAGCTTAGCGCCAGGGTATGGCTACACCTTC. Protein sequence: CASSLAPGYGYTF.

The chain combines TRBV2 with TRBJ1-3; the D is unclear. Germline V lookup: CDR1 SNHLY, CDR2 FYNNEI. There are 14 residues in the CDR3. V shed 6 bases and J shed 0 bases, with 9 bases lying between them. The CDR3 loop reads CASSPDFSGNTIYF. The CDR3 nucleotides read TGTGCCAGCAGCCCGGACTTCTCTGGAAACACCATATATTTT.

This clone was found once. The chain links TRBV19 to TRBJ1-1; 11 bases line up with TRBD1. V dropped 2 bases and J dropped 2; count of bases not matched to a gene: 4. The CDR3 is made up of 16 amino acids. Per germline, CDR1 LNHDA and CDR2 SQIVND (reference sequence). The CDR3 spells CASSIRTGGINTEAFF. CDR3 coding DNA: TGTGCCAGTAGTATACGGACAGGGGGCATAAACACTGAAGCTTTCTTT.

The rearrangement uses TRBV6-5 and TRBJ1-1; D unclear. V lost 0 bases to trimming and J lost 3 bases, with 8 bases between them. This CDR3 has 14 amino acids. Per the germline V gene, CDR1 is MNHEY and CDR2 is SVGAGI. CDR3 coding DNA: TGTGCCAGCAGTTACTCGACGGAGTACACTGAAGCTTTCTTT. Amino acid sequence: CASSYSTEYTEAFF.

CDR3 residues: CASSVGEGPQYF. As DNA, the CDR3 is TGTGCCAGCAGCGTAGGGGAGGGCCCGCAGTATTTT. The chain joins TRBV9 to TRBJ2-3; 7 bases match TRBD2. The CDR3 totals 12 residues. The V gene's germline CDR1 is SGDLS and CDR2 YYNGEE. The trim removed 0 bases at V and 10 bases at J, leaving 2 bases unmatched.

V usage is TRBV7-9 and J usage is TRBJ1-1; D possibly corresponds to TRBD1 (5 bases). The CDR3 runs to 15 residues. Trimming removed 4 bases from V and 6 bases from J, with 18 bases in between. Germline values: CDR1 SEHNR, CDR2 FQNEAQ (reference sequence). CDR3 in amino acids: CASSSSIFGGSEAFF. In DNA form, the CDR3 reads TGTGCCAGCAGCTCTTCTATATTTGGGGGATCTGAAGCTTTCTTT. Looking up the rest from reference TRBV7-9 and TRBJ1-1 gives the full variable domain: DTGVSQNPRHKITKRGQNVTFRCDPISEHNRLYWYRQTLGQGPEFLTYFQNEAQLEKSRLLSDRFSAERPKGSFSTLEIQRTEQGDSAMYLCASSSSIFGGSEAFFGQGTRLTVV.

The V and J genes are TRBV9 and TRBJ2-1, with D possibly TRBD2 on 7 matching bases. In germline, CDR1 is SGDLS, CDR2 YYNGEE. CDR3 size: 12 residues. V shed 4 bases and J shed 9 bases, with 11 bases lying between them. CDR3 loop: CASSLRGGEQFF. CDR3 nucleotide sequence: TGTGCCAGCAGCCTAAGGGGGGGTGAGCAGTTCTTC.

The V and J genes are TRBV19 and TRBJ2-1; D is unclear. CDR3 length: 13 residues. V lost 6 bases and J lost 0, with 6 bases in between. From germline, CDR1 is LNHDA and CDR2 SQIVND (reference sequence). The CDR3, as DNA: TGTGCCAGTAGGACTGGCTCCTACAATGAGCAGTTCTTC. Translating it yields CASRTGSYNEQFF.